This TCR beta chain was found in a study of T-cell memory formation after mild COVID-19. Many counts were recorded for this clonotype. Its antigen remains unidentified. Study findings and constraints: From day 15 to 85, contracting clones were balanced between CD4 and CD8, whereas later expanders leaned toward CD4+. CD4+ contracting clones lay mainly in CM and EM, CD8+ ones in EMRA. Memory cells collected pre-infection included some clones that later responded, suggesting cross-reactive memory joined.

This CDR3 has 14 amino acids. The germline V and J ends were trimmed by 5 bases and 5 bases, with 12 bases remaining between them. The germline V gene encodes CDR1 SGHVS and CDR2 FNYEAQ. Sample barcodes and UMIs were carried by the TCR alpha and TCR beta cDNA libraries that 5'RACE generated with constant-segment primers. TCRdb passed the 5' RACE reads through MiXCR, listing each CDR3 protein once. The sample contains hundreds of thousands of distinct CDR3 sequences, 15% to 19% of which appear only once. The chain combines TRBV7-6 with TRBJ2-2; no reliable D call. The receptor's source is an adult woman who had mild COVID-19 (a few samples of this study predate the infection). Cell type and time point are not known. Sequences were obtained from PBMCs or a T cell subset sorted from them (not recorded which). This CDR3 reads CASSPRQGTGELFF. The CDR3 DNA sequence: TGTGCCAGCAGCCCCAGACAAGGTACCGGGGAGCTGTTTTTT.